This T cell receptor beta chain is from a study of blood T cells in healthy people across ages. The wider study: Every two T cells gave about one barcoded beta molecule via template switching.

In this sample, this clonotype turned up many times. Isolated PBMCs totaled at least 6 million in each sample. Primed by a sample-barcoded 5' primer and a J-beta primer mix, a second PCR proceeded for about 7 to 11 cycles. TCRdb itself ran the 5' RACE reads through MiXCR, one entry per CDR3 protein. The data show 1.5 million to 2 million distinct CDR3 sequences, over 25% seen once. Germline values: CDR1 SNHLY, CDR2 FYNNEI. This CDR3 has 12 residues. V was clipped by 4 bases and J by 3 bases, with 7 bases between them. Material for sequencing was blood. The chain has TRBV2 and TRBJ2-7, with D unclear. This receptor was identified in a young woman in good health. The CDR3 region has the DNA TGTGCCAGCAGTGGGCAGGTCTACGAGCAGTACTTC. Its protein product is CASSGQVYEQYF.